The rows below give T cell receptor beta chains drawn from one sample of a study of T cell clusters in autoimmune cytopenias. TCRdb re-called the multiplex PCR reads, yielding one record per CDR3 amino acid sequence without DNA. In total, the table holds about 6,300 distinct CDR3 sequences. These data also formed part of another study, on T cell repertoires in aging, cancer and after chemotherapy.

The sample taken for sequencing was peripheral blood. The receptors come from a human donor in good health. Both conserved end residues are part of each CDR3. Size is stated for part of the rows, as once, few or many counts, or as a class when the clone is expanded.

len: 16
abundance: -
j_gene: TRBJ2-3
v_gene: TRBV11-2
CDR3aa: CASSYTSGGWTDTQYF

len: 19
abundance: medium-sized
j_gene: TRBJ2-2
v_gene: TRBV5-4
CDR3aa: CASSLPTSGGAGSTGELFF

len: 15
abundance: -
j_gene: TRBJ2-3
v_gene: TRBV6-1
CDR3aa: CASGLSGLDTDTQYF

len: 12
abundance: -
j_gene: TRBJ1-2
v_gene: TRBV24-1
CDR3aa: CATSLLWYGYTF

len: 15
abundance: -
j_gene: TRBJ2-1
v_gene: TRBV6-2/TRBV6-3
CDR3aa: CASSPQSTGPHEQFF

len: 12
abundance: -
j_gene: TRBJ1-1
v_gene: TRBV24-1
CDR3aa: CATRKGGTEAFF

len: 14
abundance: medium-sized
j_gene: TRBJ1-6
v_gene: TRBV11-3
CDR3aa: CASSVDGNIEPLHF

len: 13
abundance: -
j_gene: TRBJ1-6
v_gene: TRBV12-3/TRBV12-4
CDR3aa: CASSSGGWSPLHF

len: 14
abundance: -
j_gene: TRBJ2-1
v_gene: TRBV20-1
CDR3aa: CSARGDGAGNEQFF

len: 13
abundance: medium-sized
j_gene: TRBJ2-3
v_gene: TRBV19
CDR3aa: CASSLQLTDTQYF

len: 15
abundance: medium-sized
j_gene: TRBJ2-7
v_gene: TRBV5-5
CDR3aa: CASSPGTGRAYEQYF

len: 16
abundance: -
j_gene: TRBJ1-5
v_gene: TRBV5-6
CDR3aa: CASSLGQLRYNQPQHF

len: 15
abundance: -
j_gene: TRBJ2-7
v_gene: TRBV13
CDR3aa: CASSLYRVKNYEQYF

len: 13
abundance: medium-sized
j_gene: TRBJ2-7
v_gene: TRBV19
CDR3aa: CASSKGLPYEQYF

len: 15
abundance: -
j_gene: TRBJ2-1
v_gene: TRBV12-3/TRBV12-4
CDR3aa: CASSLWGGPYNEQFF

len: 12
abundance: medium-sized
j_gene: TRBJ2-2
v_gene: TRBV11-3
CDR3aa: CASGLRDGELFF

len: 14
abundance: -
j_gene: TRBJ2-7
v_gene: TRBV30
CDR3aa: CAWSVTSGIYEQYF

len: 11
abundance: -
j_gene: TRBJ1-2
v_gene: TRBV6-5
CDR3aa: CASSYQGGYTF

len: 13
abundance: medium-sized
j_gene: TRBJ1-1
v_gene: TRBV29-1
CDR3aa: CSVVRQMNTEAFF

len: 15
abundance: -
j_gene: TRBJ2-3
v_gene: TRBV5-6
CDR3aa: CASSLFGGGTDTQYF

len: 15
abundance: medium-sized
j_gene: TRBJ2-2
v_gene: TRBV5-5
CDR3aa: CASSLLGSNTGELFF

len: 14
abundance: -
j_gene: TRBJ2-7
v_gene: TRBV7-9
CDR3aa: CASSTVRGSYEQYF

len: 12
abundance: -
j_gene: TRBJ2-1
v_gene: TRBV24-1
CDR3aa: CATAVGWDEQFF

len: 13
abundance: -
j_gene: TRBJ1-1
v_gene: TRBV7-9
CDR3aa: CASRTGLNTEAFF

len: 16
abundance: -
j_gene: TRBJ1-5
v_gene: TRBV30
CDR3aa: CAWIAQAREDNQPQHF

len: 15
abundance: -
j_gene: TRBJ1-2
v_gene: TRBV15
CDR3aa: CATSSHRGRIYGYTF